The rows below give T cell receptor beta chains drawn from one sample of a study of T cell changes during pregnancy in multiple sclerosis. Method: immunoSEQ multiplex PCR; TCRdb's copy keeps in-frame clones and lacks some. The repertoire holds 50,000 to 80,000 clones, with 80% to 95% as singletons. The starting material was peripheral blood, obtained in the second trimester of pregnancy. These receptors were collected from a female donor with multiple sclerosis, enrolled in a pregnancy study. Both conserved end residues are part of each CDR3. The order of the fields is D gene, clone size, J gene, V gene, CDR3 DNA, CDR3 protein. The D gene is left open where the match is weak. Size values are once, few and many counts, or a class for expanded clones, and some rows have none.

>TRBD1|-|TRBJ1-2|TRBV4-1
TGCGCCAGCAGCCAAATAGGACAGGGCAACTATGGCTACACCTTC
CASSQIGQGNYGYTF
>-|once|TRBJ1-1|TRBV18
TGTGCCAGCTCACCTTACAGGGATTTACCTCCGGGCACTGAAGCTTTCTTT
CASSPYRDLPPGTEAFF
>-|once|TRBJ1-1|TRBV10-1
TGCGCCAGCAGTGAGTCCCTTCAGGGGACTGAAGCTTTCTTT
CASSESLQGTEAFF
>-|-|TRBJ2-5|TRBV27
TGTGCCAGCAGTTTCACGACCGGAGCTGAGACCCAGTACTTC
CASSFTTGAETQYF
>TRBD2|-|TRBJ2-5|TRBV19
TGTGCCAGTAGTACAGGGACTAGCGGACACCAAGAGACCCAGTACTTC
CASSTGTSGHQETQYF
>-|-|TRBJ1-1|TRBV29-1
TGCAGCGTTCTCGAAAATCCGGGTAACACTGAAGCTTTCTTT
CSVLENPGNTEAFF
>TRBD2|-|TRBJ2-1|TRBV10-1
TGCGCCAGCAGTGCGGGGGGGACCTACAATGAGCAGTTCTTC
CASSAGGTYNEQFF
>-|-|TRBJ2-3|TRBV7-6
TGTGCCAGCAGCTTAAATAGCGACATTAGCACAGATACGCAGTATTTT
CASSLNSDISTDTQYF
>TRBD1|once|TRBJ2-7|TRBV2
TGTGCCAGCAGGACAGGGGGCGTCTACGAGCAGTACTTC
CASRTGGVYEQYF
>TRBD1|-|TRBJ2-5|TRBV18
TGTGCCAGCTCGCCCGGGACAGCCCAAGAGACCCAGTACTTC
CASSPGTAQETQYF
>-|-|TRBJ1-5|TRBV6-6
TGTGCCAGCAGTTACCCCGGAGGCAATCAGCCCCAGCATTTT
CASSYPGGNQPQHF